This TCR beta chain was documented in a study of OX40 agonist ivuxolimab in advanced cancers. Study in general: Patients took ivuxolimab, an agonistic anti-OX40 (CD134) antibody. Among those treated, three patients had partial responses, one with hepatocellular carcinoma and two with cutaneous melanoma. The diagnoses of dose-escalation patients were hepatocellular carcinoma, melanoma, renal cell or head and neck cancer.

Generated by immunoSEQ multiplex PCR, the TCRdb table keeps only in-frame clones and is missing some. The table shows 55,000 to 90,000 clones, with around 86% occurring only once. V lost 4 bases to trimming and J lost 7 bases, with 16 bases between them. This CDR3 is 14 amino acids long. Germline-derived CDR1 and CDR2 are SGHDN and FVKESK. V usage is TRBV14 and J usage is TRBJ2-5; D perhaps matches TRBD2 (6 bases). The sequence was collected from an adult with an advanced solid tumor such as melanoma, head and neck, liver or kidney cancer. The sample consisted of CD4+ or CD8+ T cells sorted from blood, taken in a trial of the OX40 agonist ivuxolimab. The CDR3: CASSRGTVSRTQYF. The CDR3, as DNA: TGTGCCAGCAGCCGCGGGACGGTGAGCCGGACCCAGTACTTC.